This T cell receptor beta chain was retrieved from a study of T cell repertoires in cytomegalovirus infection. Background on the study: A matching HLA type, together with CMV infection, was signaled by public TCR beta signatures. Study-wide results and caveats: Cumulative frequency (of public TCR beta family members) identified carriers of CMV plus the relevant HLA.

TCRdb recomputed calls from the reads with MiXCR, one row per CDR3 protein. The table has some 450,000 distinct CDR3 sequences, roughly 31% seen once. Concerning this clonotype: Its antigen remains unknown.

The CDR3 is made up of 18 amino acids. Germline V gene lookup returns CDR1 DFQATT and CDR2 SNEGSKA (reference sequence). Trimming left V 3 bases short and J 4 bases short, with 26 bases between. J is TRBJ2-3 and V is TRBV20-1; TRBD2 is a possible D gene (7 bases). The sequence was obtained from a human donor in good health (CMV status not recorded). Some clones in this sample may be carry-over from other donors' samples. What was sequenced was PBMCs. The CDR3 region is CSARSGLIGGPPADTQYF. CDR3 DNA sequence: TGCAGTGCTAGGTCCGGACTCATCGGGGGGCCCCCGGCAGATACGCAGTATTTT.